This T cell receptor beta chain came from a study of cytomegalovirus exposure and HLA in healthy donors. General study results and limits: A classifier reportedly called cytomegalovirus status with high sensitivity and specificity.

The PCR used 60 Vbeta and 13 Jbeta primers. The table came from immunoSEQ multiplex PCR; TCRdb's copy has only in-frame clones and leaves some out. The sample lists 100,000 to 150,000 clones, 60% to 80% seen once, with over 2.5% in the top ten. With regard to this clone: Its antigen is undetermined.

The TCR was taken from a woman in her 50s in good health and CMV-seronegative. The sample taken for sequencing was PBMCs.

CDR3 nucleotide sequence: TGCGCCAGCAGCCAAGAGAAAGGGGAAAGTTATGGCTACACCTTC. Translation: CASSQEKGESYGYTF. The rearrangement uses TRBV4-3 and TRBJ1-2; possible D gene TRBD1, 5 bases. Germline V gene lookup returns CDR1 LGHNA and CDR2 YSLEER. Between the trimmed V and J ends, which lost 0 bases and 5 bases, there was a span of 13 bases. The CDR3 is made up of 15 amino acids.